This is a list of T cell receptor beta chains from one sample in a study of T cell repertoires in cytomegalovirus infection. MiXCR, applied by TCRdb to the reads, yields one record per CDR3 protein. The sample includes some 920,000 distinct CDR3 sequences, about 33% of them seen just once. No antigen has been identified for these receptors. The sequences come from cultured CD8+ T cells from PBMCs, collected from culture after CMV antigen stimulation. Source of these receptors: a human donor in good health (CMV status not recorded). Some clones in this sample may be carry-over from other donors' samples. The CDR3 runs from the conserved cysteine through the conserved F or W. The D gene is left open where the match is weak. The listing skips clone size in some rows; elsewhere it reads once, few, many or a size class.

few | TRBJ1-1 | . | TRBV5-8 | CASTFPGRTDTEAFF | TGTGCCAGCACCTTCCCGGGACGAACGGACACTGAAGCTTTCTTT
. | TRBJ1-5 | . | TRBV7-6 | CASSPGVYSNQPQHF | TGTGCCAGCAGCCCCGGGGTCTATAGCAATCAGCCCCAGCATTTT
many | TRBJ2-1 | TRBD1 | TRBV12-3/TRBV12-4 | CASRQGGPYNEQFF | TGTGCCAGCAGACAGGGGGGACCCTACAATGAGCAGTTCTTC
few | TRBJ2-7 | . | TRBV3-1 | CASKGPYEQYF | TGTGCCAGCAAAGGGCCCTACGAGCAGTACTTC
few | TRBJ1-3 | . | TRBV5-4 | CASSSRFRGKGNTIYF | TGTGCCAGCAGCTCCCGCTTCCGGGGAAAAGGAAACACCATATATTTT
few | TRBJ2-3 | TRBD2 | TRBV7-9 | CASSFGGEAGDTDTQYF | TGTGCCAGCAGCTTCGGTGGGGAGGCGGGGGACACAGATACGCAGTATTTT
. | TRBJ2-5 | . | TRBV4-1 | CASSSTIGGGETQYF | TGCGCCAGCAGCTCCACGATTGGAGGGGGAGAGACCCAGTACTTC
. | TRBJ1-1 | TRBD1 | TRBV2 | CASSELGQGVNTEAFF | TGTGCCAGCAGTGAATTGGGGCAGGGGGTCAACACTGAAGCTTTCTTT
once | TRBJ1-1 | . | TRBV13 | CASSLGRRAEAFF | TGTGCCAGCAGCTTAGGACGGCGGGCTGAAGCTTTCTTT
. | TRBJ1-5 | . | TRBV27 | CASGAGISNQPQHF | TGTGCCAGCGGGGCAGGGATTAGCAATCAGCCCCAGCATTTT
few | TRBJ1-2 | TRBD1 | TRBV7-9 | CASSSGQGDGLGGYTF | TGTGCCAGCAGCTCCGGACAGGGTGACGGGCTAGGCGGCTACACCTTC
. | TRBJ1-6 | TRBD1 | TRBV12-3/TRBV12-4 | CASSPDRADYNSPLHF | TGTGCCAGCAGTCCCGACAGGGCAGACTATAATTCACCCCTCCACTTT
many | TRBJ2-1 | TRBD2 | TRBV6-2/TRBV6-3 | CASSYYLGTSVGNEQFF | TGTGCCAGCAGTTACTACCTCGGGACTAGCGTGGGAAATGAGCAGTTCTTC
few | TRBJ1-4 | . | TRBV28 | CASSQTGTNEKLFF | TGTGCCAGCAGCCAGACAGGAACGAATGAAAAACTGTTTTTT
. | TRBJ1-3 | TRBD1 | TRBV27 | CASSPRTGGRNTIYF | TGTGCCAGCAGTCCGCGGACAGGGGGCAGAAACACCATATATTTT
. | TRBJ2-5 | TRBD2 | TRBV20-1 | CSAPREAGDTKETQYF | TGCAGTGCTCCCAGGGAAGCGGGGGACACAAAAGAGACCCAGTACTTC
few | TRBJ2-3 | . | TRBV7-9 | CASRAASTDTQYF | TGTGCCAGCAGGGCAGCTAGCACAGATACGCAGTATTTT
. | TRBJ1-1 | . | TRBV2 | CASRDQIEAFF | TGTGCCAGCAGGGATCAGATTGAGGCTTTCTTT
. | TRBJ1-2 | TRBD1 | TRBV13 | CASSSPGEGAEYGYTF | TGTGCCAGCAGCTCCCCTGGGGAGGGGGCTGAATATGGCTACACCTTC
. | TRBJ1-2 | . | TRBV28 | CASSILGQTNAGYTF | TGTGCCAGCAGCATACTCGGACAGACCAATGCGGGCTACACCTTC
. | TRBJ1-1 | TRBD1 | TRBV29-1 | CSVQGARGTEAFF | TGCAGCGTTCAGGGGGCAAGGGGCACTGAAGCTTTCTTT
. | TRBJ2-3 | . | TRBV7-8 | CASSLGTVTDTQYF | TGTGCCAGCAGCTTAGGGACGGTAACAGATACGCAGTATTTT
. | TRBJ2-1 | TRBD2 | TRBV6-2/TRBV6-3 | CASRLAGTYNEQFF | TGTGCCAGCAGACTAGCGGGGACGTACAATGAGCAGTTCTTC
few | TRBJ1-5 | TRBD1 | TRBV7-8 | CASSSNRGRDSNQPQHF | TGTGCCAGCAGCTCTAACAGGGGGCGGGATAGCAATCAGCCCCAGCATTTT
few | TRBJ1-1 | . | TRBV9 | CASSPRGGAKGEAFF | TGTGCCAGCAGCCCACGCGGGGGGGCGAAGGGTGAAGCTTTCTTT
. | TRBJ1-6 | TRBD1 | TRBV4-2 | CASSQGIGQVRWNSPLHF | TGTGCCAGCAGCCAGGGTATCGGACAGGTTAGATGGAATTCACCCCTCCACTTT
few | TRBJ1-1 | . | TRBV27 | CASSGAGETEAFF | TGTGCCAGCTCAGGGGCAGGGGAAACTGAAGCTTTCTTT
few | TRBJ2-5 | TRBD1 | TRBV7-9 | CASSQNMRQGPETQYF | TGTGCCAGCAGCCAGAATATGCGACAGGGTCCAGAGACCCAGTACTTC
. | TRBJ2-4 | . | TRBV7-6 | CASSLADRGKNIQYF | TGTGCCAGCAGCTTAGCGGACAGAGGTAAAAACATTCAGTACTTC
. | TRBJ2-1 | . | TRBV7-8 | CAGSLVKEGQSPYNEQFF | TGTGCCGGCAGCTTAGTAAAAGAAGGACAGTCCCCCTACAATGAGCAGTTCTTC
. | TRBJ1-5 | . | TRBV20-1 | CSALGDESNQPQHF | TGCAGTGCTCTAGGGGACGAAAGCAATCAGCCCCAGCATTTT
. | TRBJ1-4 | . | TRBV4-3 | CASRQTETNEKLFF | TGCGCCAGCAGACAGACGGAAACTAATGAAAAACTGTTTTTT
. | TRBJ2-1 | . | TRBV29-1 | CSVEDAGWSEQFF | TGCAGCGTTGAAGATGCAGGGTGGAGTGAGCAGTTCTTC
. | TRBJ2-1 | TRBD1 | TRBV6-6 | CASKGAEYNEQFF | TGTGCCAGCAAGGGGGCGGAGTACAATGAGCAGTTCTTC
many | TRBJ2-2 | . | TRBV7-2 | CASSHRYRANTGELFF | TGTGCCAGCAGCCACCGGTACAGGGCGAACACCGGGGAGCTGTTTTTT
few | TRBJ1-1 | . | TRBV20-1 | CSARDGESELNTEAFF | TGCAGTGCTAGAGATGGAGAGAGCGAGTTGAACACTGAAGCTTTCTTT
many | TRBJ2-1 | . | TRBV7-2 | CASSLGLNNEQFF | TGTGCCAGCAGCCTTGGACTGAACAATGAGCAGTTCTTC
few | TRBJ1-4 | . | TRBV11-3 | CASSLEGHADGELFF | TGTGCCAGCAGCTTAGAGGGACACGCCGATGGAGAACTGTTTTTT
few | TRBJ2-3 | . | TRBV5-6 | CASGDGEYTDTQYF | TGTGCCAGTGGGGACGGAGAGTACACAGATACGCAGTATTTT
. | TRBJ2-2 | . | TRBV5-1 | CASSLGPGFIWPGELFF | TGCGCCAGCAGCTTGGGCCCTGGGTTCATCTGGCCTGGGGAGCTGTTTTTT
. | TRBJ2-1 | TRBD2 | TRBV4-1 | CASSQETHGGMDEQFF | TGCGCCAGCAGCCAAGAGACACACGGGGGGATGGATGAGCAGTTCTTC
. | TRBJ2-1 | TRBD2 | TRBV5-4 | CASSLEVLAGGLYEQFF | TGTGCCAGCAGCTTGGAGGTCCTAGCGGGGGGGCTATACGAGCAGTTCTTC
few | TRBJ2-1 | TRBD1 | TRBV7-9 | CASSGRDRGPETYNEQFF | TGTGCCAGCAGCGGCCGGGACAGGGGGCCAGAAACCTACAATGAGCAGTTCTTC
. | TRBJ2-3 | TRBD2 | TRBV7-9 | CASSTTSGVTDTQYF | TGTGCCAGCAGCACGACTAGCGGGGTCACAGATACGCAGTATTTT
. | TRBJ2-7 | TRBD2 | TRBV20-1 | CSARDIAGGYEQYF | TGCAGTGCTAGGGATATAGCGGGGGGCTACGAGCAGTACTTC
. | TRBJ1-2 | TRBD1 | TRBV7-8 | CAGSLGTGGAYGYTF | TGTGCCGGCAGCTTAGGGACAGGGGGCGCCTATGGCTACACCTTC
. | TRBJ2-1 | . | TRBV9 | CASSVVGSGYNEQFF | TGTGCCAGCAGCGTAGTTGGGAGCGGCTACAATGAGCAGTTCTTC
. | TRBJ1-2 | . | TRBV19 | CASSRPVLSYGYTF | TGTGCCAGTAGTCGCCCTGTGCTTAGCTATGGCTACACCTTC